This T cell receptor beta chain was observed in a study of blood T cells in healthy people across ages (dated by TCRdb to the mid-2010s). Study-level background: In model experiments, roughly one uniquely barcoded TCR beta cDNA molecule per two T cells was captured by template switching. Using deep sequencing normalized with unique cDNA molecular identifiers, the study measured how TCR beta repertoire diversity changes with age. The donors were split into four age groups: young (average around 15 years), middle-aged (39), aged (roughly 60) and long-lived (under 90). Two additional independent replicas of 1 million unique cDNA reads from the same blood draw were analyzed for two donors (one aged 18 to 29 and one aged 80 or older). General findings and caveats noted by the study authors: The CMV infection status of donors was not known, potentially confounding age-related changes in expanded clonotypes. A strong correlation was found between observed TCR beta diversity and the percentage of naive T cells measured by flow cytometry. Estimates of total diversity based on one million sequenced T cells were considered lower bounds and underestimates. Since profiling was done on bulk unsorted PBMCs, naive and antigen-experienced compartments could not be conclusively compared. As age increased, observed TCR beta diversity per million T cells dropped in a roughly linear way, and a significant reduction was already evident by age roughly 40. Compared with the aged group, more naive CD4+ T cells, fewer expanded clones and increased TCR diversity were shown by the long-lived group, suggesting age selection.

In regard to this clonotype: The specificity of this receptor is unknown. This could be a read error, since a much larger clone is one nucleotide away.

The 39 donors, aged about 6 to 90 years, were systemically healthy Caucasian individuals from Russia. Each donor gave ten milliliters of peripheral blood, collected into EDTA-treated Vacutainer tubes. Ficoll-Paque density-gradient centrifugation was used to isolate PBMCs, with at least 7 million obtained per sample. Trizol reagent was used to extract total RNA from the PBMCs, yielding at least 6 micrograms per sample. Naive CD45RAhigh/CD27high T cell percentages were measured by flow cytometry on a PBMC aliquot from every donor. Receptors were amplified or captured by 5' RACE. Sequenced using an Illumina HiSeq 2500. A second about 6 to 11 cycle PCR used a sample-barcoded 5' primer and a J-beta primer mix. A unique molecular identifier was introduced onto each TCR beta cDNA molecule by a template-switch 5' adaptor carrying 12 random nucleotides. Each sample yielded at least 2.5 million CDR3-containing paired-end reads. The Mint cDNA synthesis kit, primed by a TRBC-specific oligonucleotide, was used to synthesize first-strand cDNA from all RNA. Following uracil-DNA glycosylase treatment, all cDNA underwent a first 18-cycle PCR with the universal primers M1SS and BC2_uni_R. As for the authors' bioinformatics: Each sample was normalized by randomly selecting 1 million high-quality reads, each carrying a distinct molecular identifier. Reads with shared molecular identifiers were discarded instead of being binned into consensus sequences. MiTCR, run with a Q25 quality threshold and the strictest error-elimination algorithm, handled CDR3 identification, clonotype clustering and error correction. A nonparametric unseen species model with Euler transformation was used to estimate lower-bound total TCR beta diversity. TCRdb passed the public sequencing reads through fastp at Q25 and MiXCR, retaining productive beta sequences. Each entry is one CDR3 protein sequence, shown with its most common DNA and genes. The V and J calls were not made by the authors but by TCRdb's processing. A total of some 890,000 distinct CDR3 sequences appear in this sample, approximately 32% of them only once. The top ten hold about 10% of the sample.

Per the germline V gene, SQVTM is the CDR1 and ANQGSEA is the CDR2. Its CDR3 holds 13 amino acids, cysteine through phenylalanine. The read is trimmed to its CDR3 DNA, 39 bases read in frame from base 1. V loses 7 bases, J loses 8 bases, and the germline ends lie 20 bases apart. The same data also contributed to another study, on T cells of mothers and their children. As described in the second report: Nine systemically healthy Caucasian individuals served as donors, namely three mothers together with their six children. cDNA synthesis used all of the extracted RNA, with 1.5 ug of RNA in each 15 ul reaction. In the second PCR, sample barcodes and 2-4 random nucleotides were introduced via the M1S primer. Each mother yielded over 9.5 million TCR beta CDR3 reads and each child 2.5 million to 3.5 million reads. Thymic selection similarly shapes TCR recombination output in related and unrelated pairs, with minor effect from inherited differences. Normalized repertoire overlap was always found to be slightly, but never significantly, higher in related mother-child pairs than in unrelated mother-child pairs. No persistent microchimeric T cell clones were detected, at a sensitivity of approximately 90 clones per million clonotypes. To look for features that set related mother-child pairs apart from unrelated individuals, the researchers ran deep NGS to compare the TCR beta repertoires of mothers and children. The mean age was roughly 36 +/- 4 years for the mothers and about 12 +/- 4 years for the children. After adapters were ligated using NEBNext reagents, the libraries underwent 100+100 nt paired-end sequencing on an Illumina HiSeq 2000. To prevent cross-contamination, the mother and child libraries were prepared a month apart and were sequenced in separate runs. For each donor, between about 500,000 and 2,200,000 distinct TCR beta clonotypes were identified. Naive TCR beta clonotypes were estimated from low-frequency clonotypes matched to each donor's FACS-determined naive share, without sorting.

The chain links TRBV29-1 with TRBJ1-2; the D gene identity is not certain. This clonotype was sampled from a woman aged 40 to 55 in good health. Sequenced input: blood. The sequenced DNA is TGCAGCGGTGGAAGGTTCAGGATGCGAGGCTACACCTTC. Translated, it reads CSGGRFRMRGYTF.